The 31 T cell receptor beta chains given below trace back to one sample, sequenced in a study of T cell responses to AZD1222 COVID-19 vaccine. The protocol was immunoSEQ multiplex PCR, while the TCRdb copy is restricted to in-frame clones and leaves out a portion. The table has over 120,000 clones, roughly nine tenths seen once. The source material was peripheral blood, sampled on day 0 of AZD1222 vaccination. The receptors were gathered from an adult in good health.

The DNA of the CDR3 is TGTGCCAGCAGCCCAGGAGGCCCCATTGATGAGCAGTTCTTC. Its protein is CASSPGGPIDEQFF. This chain joins TRBV11-3 and TRBJ2-1, with a possible D match to TRBD2 (5 bases). The CDR3 runs to 14 residues. V lost 5 bases and J lost 8, with 16 bases in between. CDR1 is SGHNT and CDR2 is YENEEA in the germline V gene.

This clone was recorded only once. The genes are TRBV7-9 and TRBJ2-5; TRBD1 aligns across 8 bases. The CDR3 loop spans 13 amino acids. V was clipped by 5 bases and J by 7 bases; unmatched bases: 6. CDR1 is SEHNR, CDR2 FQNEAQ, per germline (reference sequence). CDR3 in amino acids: CASSETGVGTQYF. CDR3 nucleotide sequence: TGTGCCAGCAGCGAGACAGGGGTTGGGACCCAGTACTTC.

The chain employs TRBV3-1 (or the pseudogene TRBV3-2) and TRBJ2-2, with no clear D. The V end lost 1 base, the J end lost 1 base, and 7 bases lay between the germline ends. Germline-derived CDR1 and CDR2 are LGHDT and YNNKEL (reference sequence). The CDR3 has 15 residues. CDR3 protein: CASSQARLNTGELFF. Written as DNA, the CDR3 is TGTGCCAGCAGCCAAGCCCGACTGAACACCGGGGAGCTGTTTTTT.

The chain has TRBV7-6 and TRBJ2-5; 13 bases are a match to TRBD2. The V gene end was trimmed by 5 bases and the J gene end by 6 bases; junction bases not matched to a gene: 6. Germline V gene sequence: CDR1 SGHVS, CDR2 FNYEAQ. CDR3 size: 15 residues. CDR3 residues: CASSIGLAGVKTQYF. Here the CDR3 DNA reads TGTGCCAGCAGCATCGGACTAGCGGGGGTAAAGACCCAGTACTTC.

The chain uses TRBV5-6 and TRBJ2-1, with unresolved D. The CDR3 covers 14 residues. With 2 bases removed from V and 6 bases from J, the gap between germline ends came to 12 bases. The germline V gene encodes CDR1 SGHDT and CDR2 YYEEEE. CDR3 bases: TGTGCCAGCAGCTTTAGTGTCTTAGCCAATGAGCAGTTCTTC. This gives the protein CASSFSVLANEQFF.

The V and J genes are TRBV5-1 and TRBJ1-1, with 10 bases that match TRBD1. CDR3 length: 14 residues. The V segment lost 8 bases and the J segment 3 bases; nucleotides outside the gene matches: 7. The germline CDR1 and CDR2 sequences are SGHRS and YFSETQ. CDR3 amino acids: CASGQGGLDTEAFF. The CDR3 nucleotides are TGCGCCAGTGGACAGGGGGGATTGGACACTGAAGCTTTCTTT.

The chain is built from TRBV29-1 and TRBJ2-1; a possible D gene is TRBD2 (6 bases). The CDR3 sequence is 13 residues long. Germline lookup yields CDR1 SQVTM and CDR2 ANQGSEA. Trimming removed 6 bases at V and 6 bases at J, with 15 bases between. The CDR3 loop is CSVYQLTSNEQFF. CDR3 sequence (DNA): TGCAGCGTGTACCAGTTGACTAGCAATGAGCAGTTCTTC.

CDR3 coding DNA: TGTGCCAGCAGCTCCGCGGGGCGGGGGGAGACCCAGTACTTC. Translating it yields CASSSAGRGETQYF. The chain recombines TRBV7-2 with TRBJ2-5; 7 nucleotides align to TRBD2. J was trimmed by 5 bases and V by 4 bases; bases with no gene match: 7. There are 14 residues in the CDR3. CDR1 SGHTA and CDR2 FQGNSA come from the germline V gene. Complete variable domain (other parts from reference TRBV7-2 and TRBJ2-5): GAGVSQSPSNKVTEKGKDVELRCDPISGHTALYWYRQSLGQGLEFLIYFQGNSAPDKSGLPSDRFSAERTGGSVSTLTIQRTQQEDSAVYLCASSSAGRGETQYFGPGTRLLVL.

CDR3: CASSGTEDSPLHF. The CDR3 DNA is TGTGCCAGCAGCGGGACAGAGGATTCACCCCTCCACTTT. The chain uses TRBV2 and TRBJ1-6, with 7 bases lining up with TRBD1. The CDR3 has 13 amino acids. Germline V gives CDR1 SNHLY, CDR2 FYNNEI. J gave up 8 bases and V 6 bases, and 4 bases lay outside the gene matches.

The CDR3 DNA reads as TGTGCCAGCAGCCAAGCAATCGGGGGTGGTTCCTACAATGAGCAGTTCTTC. This gives the protein CASSQAIGGGSYNEQFF. V usage is TRBV3-1 (or the pseudogene TRBV3-2) and J usage is TRBJ2-1; the D gene is possibly TRBD2 (6 bases). CDR1 is LGHDT, CDR2 YNNKEL, per germline (reference sequence). This CDR3 has 17 residues. Trimming took off 1 base at V and 1 base at J, with 14 bases between the two ends.

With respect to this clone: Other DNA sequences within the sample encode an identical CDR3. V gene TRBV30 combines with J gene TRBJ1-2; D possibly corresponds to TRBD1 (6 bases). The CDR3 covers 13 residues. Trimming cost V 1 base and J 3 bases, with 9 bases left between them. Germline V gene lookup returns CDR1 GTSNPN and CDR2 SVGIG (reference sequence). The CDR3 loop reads CAWSEDSYYGYTF. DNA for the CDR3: TGTGCCTGGAGTGAGGACAGCTACTATGGCTACACCTTC.

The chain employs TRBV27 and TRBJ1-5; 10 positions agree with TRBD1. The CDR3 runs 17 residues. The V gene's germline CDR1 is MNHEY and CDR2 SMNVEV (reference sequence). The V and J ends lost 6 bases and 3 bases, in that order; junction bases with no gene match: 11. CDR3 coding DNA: TGTGCCAGCAGACCTTCTTCGGACAGGGGGGACAATCAGCCCCAGCATTTT. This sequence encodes CASRPSSDRGDNQPQHF.

The CDR3, as DNA: TGCGCCAGCAGCTTGAGAGTCCAAGGGGACACTGAAGCTTTCTTT. It encodes CASSLRVQGDTEAFF. V gene TRBV5-1 combines with J gene TRBJ1-1, with D perhaps TRBD1 (5 bases). There are 15 residues in the CDR3. V was pared by 1 base and J by 3 bases, with 13 bases between. The germline V gene has CDR1 SGHRS and CDR2 YFSETQ. The full variable domain, completed using reference TRBV5-1 and TRBJ1-1, is KAGVTQTPRYLIKTRGQQVTLSCSPISGHRSVSWYQQTPGQGLQFLFEYFSETQRNKGNFPGRFSGRQFSNSRSEMNVSTLELGDSALYLCASSLRVQGDTEAFFGQGTRLTVV.

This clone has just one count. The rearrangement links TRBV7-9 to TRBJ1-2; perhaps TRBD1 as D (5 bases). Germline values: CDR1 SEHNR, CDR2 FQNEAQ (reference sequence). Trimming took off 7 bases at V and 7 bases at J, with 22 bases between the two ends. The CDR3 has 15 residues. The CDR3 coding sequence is TGTGCCAGCACTCAACTCAGGGACCCGCTCTCTGGCTACACCTTC. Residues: CASTQLRDPLSGYTF.

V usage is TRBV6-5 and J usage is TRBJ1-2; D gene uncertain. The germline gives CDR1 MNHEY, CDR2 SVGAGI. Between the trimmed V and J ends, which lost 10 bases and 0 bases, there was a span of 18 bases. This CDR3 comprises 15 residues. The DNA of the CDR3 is TGTGCCAACTCCCCAGGTCCCTCAGCTAACTATGGCTACACCTTC. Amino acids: CANSPGPSANYGYTF.

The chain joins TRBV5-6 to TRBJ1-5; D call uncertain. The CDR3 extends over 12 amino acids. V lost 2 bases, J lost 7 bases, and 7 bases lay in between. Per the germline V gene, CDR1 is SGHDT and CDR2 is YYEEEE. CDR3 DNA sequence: TGTGCCAGCAGCTTTGCGGGCCAGCCCCAGCATTTT. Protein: CASSFAGQPQHF. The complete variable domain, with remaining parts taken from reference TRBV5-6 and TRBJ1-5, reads DAGVTQSPTHLIKTRGQQVTLRCSPKSGHDTVSWYQQALGQGPQFIFQYYEEEERQRGNFPDRFSGHQFPNYSSELNVNALLLGDSALYLCASSFAGQPQHFGDGTRLSIL.

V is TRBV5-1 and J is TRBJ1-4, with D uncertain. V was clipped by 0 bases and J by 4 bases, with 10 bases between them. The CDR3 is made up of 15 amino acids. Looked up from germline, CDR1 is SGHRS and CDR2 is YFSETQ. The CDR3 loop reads CASSLGVGSNEKLFF. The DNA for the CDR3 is TGCGCCAGCAGCTTGGGGGTGGGCAGTAATGAAAAACTGTTTTTT.

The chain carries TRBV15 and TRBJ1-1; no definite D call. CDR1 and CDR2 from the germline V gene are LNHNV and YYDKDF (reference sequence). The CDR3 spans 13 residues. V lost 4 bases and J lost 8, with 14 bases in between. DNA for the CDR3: TGTGCCACCAGCACCTCCCGACCGACAGAAGCTTTCTTT. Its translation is CATSTSRPTEAFF.

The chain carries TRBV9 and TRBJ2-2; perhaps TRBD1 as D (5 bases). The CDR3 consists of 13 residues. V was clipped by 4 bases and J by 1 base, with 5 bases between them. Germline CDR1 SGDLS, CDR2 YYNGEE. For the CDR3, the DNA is TGTGCCAGCAGCCAGGGGAACACCGGGGAGCTGTTTTTT. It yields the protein CASSQGNTGELFF.

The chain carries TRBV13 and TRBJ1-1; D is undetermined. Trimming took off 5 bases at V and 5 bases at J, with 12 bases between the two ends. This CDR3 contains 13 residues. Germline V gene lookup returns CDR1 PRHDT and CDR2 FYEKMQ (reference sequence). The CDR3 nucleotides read TGTGCCAGCAGCCGGGGATCGCGGACTGAAGCTTTCTTT. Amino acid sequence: CASSRGSRTEAFF.

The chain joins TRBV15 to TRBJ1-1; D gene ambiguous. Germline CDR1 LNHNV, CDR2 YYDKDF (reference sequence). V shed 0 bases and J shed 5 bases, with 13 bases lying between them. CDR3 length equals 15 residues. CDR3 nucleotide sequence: TGTGCCACCAGCAGAGATTTAATCGGTGGGACTGAAGCTTTCTTT. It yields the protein CATSRDLIGGTEAFF.

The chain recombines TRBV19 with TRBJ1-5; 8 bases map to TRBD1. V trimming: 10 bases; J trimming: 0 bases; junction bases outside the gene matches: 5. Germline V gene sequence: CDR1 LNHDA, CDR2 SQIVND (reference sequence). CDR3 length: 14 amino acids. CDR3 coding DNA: TGTGCCACTTCCACAGGGGGTAGCAATCAGCCCCAGCATTTT. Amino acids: CATSTGGSNQPQHF.

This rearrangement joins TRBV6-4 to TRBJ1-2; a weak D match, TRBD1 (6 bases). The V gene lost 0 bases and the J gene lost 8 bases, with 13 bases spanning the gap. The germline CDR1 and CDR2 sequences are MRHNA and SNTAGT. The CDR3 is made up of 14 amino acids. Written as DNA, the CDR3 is TGTGCCAGCAGTGACTCTGGGGGCCTATTCGGCTACACCTTC. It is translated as CASSDSGGLFGYTF.

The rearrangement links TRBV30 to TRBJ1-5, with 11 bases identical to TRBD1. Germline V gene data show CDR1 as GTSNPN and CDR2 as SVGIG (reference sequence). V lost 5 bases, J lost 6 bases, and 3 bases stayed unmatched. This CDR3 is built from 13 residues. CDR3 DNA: TGTGCCTGGGGACAGGGGGCGAGTCAGCCCCAGCATTTT. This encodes CAWGQGASQPQHF. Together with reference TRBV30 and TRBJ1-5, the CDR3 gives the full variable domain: SQTIHQWPATLVQPVGSPLSLECTVEGTSNPNLYWYRQAAGRGLQLLFYSVGIGQISSEVPQNLSASRPQDRQFILSSKKLLLSDSGFYLCAWGQGASQPQHFGDGTRLSIL.

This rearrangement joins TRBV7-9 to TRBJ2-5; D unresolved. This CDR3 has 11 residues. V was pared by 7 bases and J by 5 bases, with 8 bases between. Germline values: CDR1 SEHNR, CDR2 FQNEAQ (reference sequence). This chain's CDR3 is CASNEAETQYF. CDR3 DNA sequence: TGTGCCAGCAACGAGGCGGAGACCCAGTACTTC. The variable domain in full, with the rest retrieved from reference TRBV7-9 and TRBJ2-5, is DTGVSQNPRHKITKRGQNVTFRCDPISEHNRLYWYRQTLGQGPEFLTYFQNEAQLEKSRLLSDRFSAERPKGSFSTLEIQRTEQGDSAMYLCASNEAETQYFGPGTRLLVL.

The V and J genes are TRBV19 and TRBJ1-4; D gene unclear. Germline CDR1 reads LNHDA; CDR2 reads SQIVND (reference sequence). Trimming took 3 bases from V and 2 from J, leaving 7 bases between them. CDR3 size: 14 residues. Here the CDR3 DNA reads TGTGCCAGTAGTATTTCACCCACTAATGAAAAACTGTTTTTT. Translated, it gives CASSISPTNEKLFF.

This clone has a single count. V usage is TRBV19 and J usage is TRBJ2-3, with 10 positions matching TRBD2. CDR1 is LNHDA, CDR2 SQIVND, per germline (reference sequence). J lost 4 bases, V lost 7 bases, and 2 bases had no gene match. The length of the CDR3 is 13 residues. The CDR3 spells CASKREGSDTQYF. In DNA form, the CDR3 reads TGTGCCAGTAAGCGGGAGGGTTCAGATACGCAGTATTTT.

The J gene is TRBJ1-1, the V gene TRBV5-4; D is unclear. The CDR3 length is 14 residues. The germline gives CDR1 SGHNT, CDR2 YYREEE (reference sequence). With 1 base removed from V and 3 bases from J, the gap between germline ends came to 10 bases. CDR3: CASSLLDGYTEAFF. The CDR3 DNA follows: TGTGCCAGCAGCTTGCTCGACGGTTACACTGAAGCTTTCTTT.

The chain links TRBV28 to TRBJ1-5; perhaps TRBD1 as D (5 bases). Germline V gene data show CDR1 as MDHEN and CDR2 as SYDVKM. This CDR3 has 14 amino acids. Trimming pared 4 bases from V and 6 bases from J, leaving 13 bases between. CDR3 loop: CASSSAGYGQPQHF. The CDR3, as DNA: TGTGCCAGCAGTTCAGCAGGGTATGGTCAGCCCCAGCATTTT.

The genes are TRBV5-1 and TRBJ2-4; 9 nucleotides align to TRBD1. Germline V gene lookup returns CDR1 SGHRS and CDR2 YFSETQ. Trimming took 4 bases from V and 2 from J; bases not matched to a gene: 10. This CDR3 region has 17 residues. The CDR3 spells CASSPRTGGETKNIQYF. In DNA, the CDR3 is TGCGCCAGCAGCCCTCGAACAGGGGGCGAAACCAAAAACATTCAGTACTTC. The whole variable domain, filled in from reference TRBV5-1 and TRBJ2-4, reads KAGVTQTPRYLIKTRGQQVTLSCSPISGHRSVSWYQQTPGQGLQFLFEYFSETQRNKGNFPGRFSGRQFSNSRSEMNVSTLELGDSALYLCASSPRTGGETKNIQYFGAGTRLSVL.

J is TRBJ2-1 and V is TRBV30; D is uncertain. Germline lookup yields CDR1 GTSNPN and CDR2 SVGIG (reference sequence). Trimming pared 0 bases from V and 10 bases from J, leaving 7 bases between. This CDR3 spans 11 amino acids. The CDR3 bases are TGTGCCTGGAGTGTTAGTCGGGAGCAGTTCTTC. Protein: CAWSVSREQFF.